A selection of T cell receptor beta chains follows, all from one sample in a study of regulatory T cells in long-lasting Graves disease. One entry per CDR3 protein, called by TCRdb with MiXCR from the multiplex PCR reads. The sample contains under 450,000 distinct CDR3 sequences, approximately 12% of which appear only once. These same records also appear under a second study, on T cells in Graves' hyperthyroidism and ophthalmopathy.

The material was peripheral blood mononuclear cells (PBMCs), obtained at new diagnosis, from a patient treated with antithyroid drugs. The origin of the receptors is a woman between 18 and 29 years old with Graves disease. The CDR3 runs from the conserved cysteine through the conserved F or W.

V,length,J,CDR3
TRBV19,13,TRBJ2-2,CASSIAISLELFF
TRBV28,16,TRBJ1-4,CASSSLLQLRNEKLFF
TRBV12-3/TRBV12-4,17,TRBJ2-5,CASRPRNLQGTGETQYF
TRBV7-2,16,TRBJ2-1,CASRPDPSGRVNEQFF
TRBV20-1,15,TRBJ2-3,CSARSGTSGTDTQYF
TRBV30,12,TRBJ2-7,CAWSRGPHEQYF
TRBV7-9,12,TRBJ2-1,CASGWTYNEQFF
TRBV11-3,14,TRBJ1-1,CASSLSGRNTEAFF
TRBV5-1,17,TRBJ2-5,CASSLTTGGPPQETQYF
TRBV6-2/TRBV6-3,18,TRBJ1-5,CASSSGGPGSYSNQPQHF
TRBV3-1,14,TRBJ2-2,CASRPLARTGELFF
TRBV7-9,15,TRBJ2-5,CANSLTTGTEETQYF
TRBV3-1,15,TRBJ2-1,CASSRVTGALDEQFF
TRBV18,13,TRBJ2-5,CASPLQLRETQYF
TRBV9,15,TRBJ1-2,CASSVGRTANYGYTF
TRBV6-1,13,TRBJ1-1,CATEDGFNTEAFF
TRBV11-2,11,TRBJ2-1,CASSLGAWLFF
TRBV28,15,TRBJ1-1,CASSLYQGRNTEAFF
TRBV5-8,13,TRBJ2-3,CASSLARTDTQYF
TRBV28,13,TRBJ1-1,CASSFYSATEAFF
TRBV11-2,12,TRBJ2-5,CGSSLLSETQYF
TRBV20-1,14,TRBJ1-2,CSARDGQDLLGYTF
TRBV29-1,12,TRBJ2-5,CSADREAETQYF
TRBV20-1,16,TRBJ1-2,CSARRVKEAPSGGYTF
TRBV7-9,14,TRBJ1-6,CASSLKARDSPLHF
TRBV27,14,TRBJ1-1,CASRDRPEHNEAFF
TRBV4-3,12,TRBJ2-1,CASSQETNEQFF
TRBV12-3/TRBV12-4,13,TRBJ1-2,CASSSRGTYGYTF
TRBV20-1,14,TRBJ1-4,CSAQRTGGSEKLFF
TRBV19,18,TRBJ2-1,CASSIFLAGGRGYNEQFF
TRBV6-5,16,TRBJ1-3,CASSYSRQDSGNTIYF
TRBV11-2,16,TRBJ1-1,CASSLGYRIENTEAFF
TRBV6-1,14,TRBJ2-1,CASSTRDQADEQFF
TRBV27,18,TRBJ1-5,CASSLLGPGRSPRQPQHF
TRBV3-1,14,TRBJ1-1,CASSPQGRATEAFF
TRBV6-1,15,TRBJ1-3,CASSRDRTPGNTIYF
TRBV4-2,13,TRBJ2-1,CASSQGPYNEQFF
TRBV7-9,16,TRBJ1-1,CASSLQLFEENTEAFF
TRBV6-2/TRBV6-3,17,TRBJ2-7,CASIHGGLAGETYEQYF
TRBV9,15,TRBJ1-1,CASSVGGFGVGEAFF
TRBV12-3/TRBV12-4,15,TRBJ1-5,CASSQTGGRNQPQHF
TRBV9,15,TRBJ1-2,CASSIQRDMGYGYTF
TRBV2,15,TRBJ1-1,CASNADRMRNPEAFF
TRBV28,16,TRBJ2-3,CASTRGGTGSTDTQYF
TRBV11-1,15,TRBJ2-3,CASNPGTGEPDTQYF
TRBV12-3/TRBV12-4,15,TRBJ1-3,CASSARDSSRNTIYF
TRBV2,11,TRBJ2-1,CASSQVNEQFF
TRBV24-1,18,TRBJ2-3,CATSEAPGQGSSTDTQYF
TRBV18,19,TRBJ1-5,CASSPSEGSPQYSNQPQHF
TRBV12-3/TRBV12-4,13,TRBJ2-5,CASSRQGEETQYF
TRBV7-9,17,TRBJ2-1,CASSRGTSGEGNNEQFF
TRBV12-3/TRBV12-4,14,TRBJ2-4,CASRGRTGRNIQYF
TRBV10-3,15,TRBJ2-1,CAISGGLEAYNEQFF
TRBV29-1,15,TRBJ2-1,CSVKHGTGSSNEQFF
TRBV28,14,TRBJ1-2,CATTISVRGYGYTF
TRBV6-1,13,TRBJ1-2,CASTPWTGNGYTF
TRBV7-6,13,TRBJ1-1,CASSSRRHTEAFF
TRBV20-1,14,TRBJ2-3,CSLILAGGADTQYF